The next 12 T cell receptor beta chains were all read from a single sample in a study of T cell clusters in autoimmune cytopenias. Each sample's input was 200 to 300 ng genomic DNA, 38,000 or so genome equivalents. TRB was amplified by touch-down multiplex PCR, primer pools A and B combined. Reprocessing the multiplex PCR reads, TCRdb reports a single entry for every CDR3 protein and omits DNA. This sample's table reports 450 to 600 distinct CDR3 sequences. Sequencing was carried out using peripheral blood. The receptors were sampled from a human donor with an autoimmune cytopenia or autoimmune hepatitis (not recorded which).

This clonotype shows up as large by frequency. The rearrangement links TRBV24-1 to TRBJ1-5. The CDR3 totals 12 residues. From germline, CDR1 is KGHDR and CDR2 SFDVKD. The CDR3 is CATSNPNQPQHF.

By frequency, this clonotype registers medium-sized (0.01 to 0.1%). This chain uses TRBV7-6 with TRBJ2-3; TCRdb returns TRBD1, unconfirmable since there is no DNA. The germline CDR1 and CDR2 sequences are SGHVS and FNYEAQ. This CDR3 region has 11 residues. The CDR3 loop reads CASSEGSAQYF. Full variable domain (remainder filled in from reference TRBV7-6 and TRBJ2-3): GAGVSQSPRYKVTKRGQDVALRCDPISGHVSLYWYRQALGQGPEFLTYFNYEAQQDKSGLPNDRFSAERPEGSISTLTIQRTEQRDSAMYRCASSEGSAQYFGPGTRLTVL.

By frequency, this clonotype registers large. This chain joins TRBV19 and TRBJ1-2. Germline CDR1 and CDR2: LNHDA and SQIVND (reference sequence). The CDR3 is 13 amino acids. CDR3 in amino acids: CATRSGLRRGYTF.

This clonotype is medium-sized by frequency. The chain is built from TRBV4-3 and TRBJ1-2. This CDR3 region has 15 residues. CDR1 LGHNA and CDR2 YSLEER come from the germline V gene. The chain's CDR3 is CASSQELDSNYGYTF.

This clonotype is called medium-sized (0.01 to 0.1%) based on its frequency. Here the CDR3 reads CSAYQENTGELFF. The rearrangement uses TRBV20-1 and TRBJ2-2. CDR3 length: 13 amino acids. Per germline, CDR1 DFQATT and CDR2 SNEGSKA (reference sequence).

The chain couples TRBV28 to TRBJ2-1; the D call of TRBD1 rests on TCRdb alone, since no DNA is present to check it. CDR1 MDHEN and CDR2 SYDVKM come from the germline V gene. CDR3 length: 15 residues. CDR3 in amino acids: CASSLYGAVRNEQFF.

Measured by frequency, this clonotype is medium-sized (0.01 to 0.1%). The chain joins TRBV7-6 to TRBJ2-1. This CDR3 comprises 14 residues. Germline-derived CDR1 and CDR2 are SGHVS and FNYEAQ. CDR3 region: CASSPTWSYNEQFF.

This clonotype counts as large by frequency. This chain connects TRBV12-3 or TRBV12-4 to TRBJ2-1; TCRdb gives TRBD2 as the D gene, but with no DNA this cannot be confirmed. CDR3 length equals 15 residues. The CDR3 reads CASSFLREGPHEQFF.

This clonotype is deemed medium-sized by its frequency. The chain couples TRBV4-1 to TRBJ2-3. Germline V gene lookup returns CDR1 MGHRA and CDR2 YSYEKL. This CDR3 contains 14 residues. The CDR3 sequence: CASSQDRPTDTQYF.

The gene calls are TRBV7-2 and TRBJ2-4; without DNA, the TCRdb call of TRBD2 cannot be checked. The length of the CDR3 is 13 residues. Germline V gene sequence: CDR1 SGHTA, CDR2 FQGNSA. The CDR3 reads CASSQRRGDIQYF.

Judged by frequency, this clonotype is large. The rearrangement links TRBV13 to TRBJ2-7; checking the TCRdb D call of TRBD2 is not possible without DNA. This CDR3 region has 17 residues. Germline assignment: CDR1 PRHDT and CDR2 FYEKMQ (reference sequence). The CDR3 protein is CASSAWTSGGAPNEQYF.

In terms of frequency, this clonotype is large (0.1 to 1%). The V call is TRBV10-3, the J call TRBJ1-3; TCRdb outputs TRBD1, but without DNA this stays unchecked. Germline assignment: CDR1 ENHRY and CDR2 SYGVKD. The CDR3 has 14 amino acids. CDR3 residues: CAISEAGAGNTIYF.